This TCR beta chain stems from a study of T-cell memory formation after mild COVID-19. Study-level results: Prior to infection, memory already included some responding clones, suggesting cross-reactive memory joined. The main location of contracting CD4+ clones was CM and EM, and that of contracting CD8+ clones was EMRA. Balance between CD4 and CD8 was seen in clones contracting day 15 to 85, and a CD4+ lean was seen in later expanders.

Constant-segment primers were used for 5'RACE, and the resulting TCR alpha and TCR beta cDNA libraries carried sample barcodes and UMIs. A single record per CDR3 protein comes from TCRdb applying MiXCR to the 5' RACE reads. The sample carries fewer than 600,000 distinct CDR3 sequences, roughly 21% recorded once. The CDR3 sequence is 15 residues long. Between the trimmed V and J ends, which lost 5 bases and 8 bases, there was a span of 18 bases. As regards this clonotype: Its target is unknown.

V is TRBV12-3 or TRBV12-4 and J is TRBJ1-4, with D hard to call. The sequencing input was PBMCs or a T cell subset sorted from them (not recorded which). The source of this sequence is an adult woman who had mild COVID-19 (a few samples of this study predate the infection). Cell type and time point are not known. Here the CDR3 reads CASSIYLGHWEKLFF. CDR3 in DNA: TGTGCCAGCAGTATCTACCTTGGCCATTGGGAAAAACTGTTTTTT.